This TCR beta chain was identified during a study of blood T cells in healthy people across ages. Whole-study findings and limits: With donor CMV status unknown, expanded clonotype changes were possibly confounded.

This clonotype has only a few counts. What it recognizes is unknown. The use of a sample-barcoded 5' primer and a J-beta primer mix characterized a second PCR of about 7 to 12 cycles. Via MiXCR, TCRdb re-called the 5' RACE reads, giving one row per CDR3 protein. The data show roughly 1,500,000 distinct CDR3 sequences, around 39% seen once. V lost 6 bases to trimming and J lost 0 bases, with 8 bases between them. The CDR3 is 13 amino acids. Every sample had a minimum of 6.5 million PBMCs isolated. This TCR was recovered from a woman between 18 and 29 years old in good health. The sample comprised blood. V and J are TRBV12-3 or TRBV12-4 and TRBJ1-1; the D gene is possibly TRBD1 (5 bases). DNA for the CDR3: TGTGCCAGCAGGACAGACATGAACACTGAAGCTTTCTTT. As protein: CASRTDMNTEAFF.